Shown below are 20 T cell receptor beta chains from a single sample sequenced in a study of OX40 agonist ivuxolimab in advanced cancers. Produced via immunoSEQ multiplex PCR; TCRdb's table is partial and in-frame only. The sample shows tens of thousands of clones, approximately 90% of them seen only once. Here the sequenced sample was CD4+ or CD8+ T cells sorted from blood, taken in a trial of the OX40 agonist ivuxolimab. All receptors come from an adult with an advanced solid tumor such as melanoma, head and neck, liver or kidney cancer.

CDR3 DNA sequence: TGTGCCACCAGCAGAGATCTAGCGGGAGGGTACAATGAGCAGTTCTTC. As protein: CATSRDLAGGYNEQFF. The rearrangement uses TRBV15 and TRBJ2-1; 12 nucleotides align to TRBD2. The CDR3 is 16 residues long. J was trimmed by 4 bases and V by 0 bases; bases with no gene match: 1. Germline CDR1 LNHNV, CDR2 YYDKDF (reference sequence).

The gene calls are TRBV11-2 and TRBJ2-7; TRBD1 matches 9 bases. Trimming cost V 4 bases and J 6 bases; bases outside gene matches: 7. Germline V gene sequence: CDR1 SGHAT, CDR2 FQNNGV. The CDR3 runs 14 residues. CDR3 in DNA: TGTGCCAGCAGCTATTACAGGGGGCCCTCCGAGCAGTACTTC. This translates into CASSYYRGPSEQYF.

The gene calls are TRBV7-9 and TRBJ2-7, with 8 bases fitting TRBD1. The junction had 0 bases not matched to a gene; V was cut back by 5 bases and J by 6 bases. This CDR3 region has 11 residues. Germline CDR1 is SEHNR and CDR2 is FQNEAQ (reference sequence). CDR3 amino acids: CASSDRGEQYF. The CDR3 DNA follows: TGTGCCAGCAGCGACAGGGGCGAGCAGTACTTC.

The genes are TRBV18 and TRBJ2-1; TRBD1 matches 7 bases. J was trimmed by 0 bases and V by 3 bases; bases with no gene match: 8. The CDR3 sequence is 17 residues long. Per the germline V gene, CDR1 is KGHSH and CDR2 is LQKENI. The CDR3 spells CASSPTTGASSYNEQFF. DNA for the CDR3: TGTGCCAGCTCACCCACAACAGGGGCTAGCTCCTACAATGAGCAGTTCTTC.

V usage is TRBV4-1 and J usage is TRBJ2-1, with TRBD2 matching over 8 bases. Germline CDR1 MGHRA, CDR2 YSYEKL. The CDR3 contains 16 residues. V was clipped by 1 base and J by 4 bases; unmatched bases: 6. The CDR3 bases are TGCGCCAGCAGCCAAGGAGCTAGCGGGTTTTACAATGAGCAGTTCTTC. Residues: CASSQGASGFYNEQFF.

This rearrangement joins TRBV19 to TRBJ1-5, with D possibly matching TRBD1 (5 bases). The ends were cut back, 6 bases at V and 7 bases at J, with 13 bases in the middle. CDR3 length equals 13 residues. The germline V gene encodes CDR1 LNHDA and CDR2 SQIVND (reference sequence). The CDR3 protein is CASSSREGQPQHF. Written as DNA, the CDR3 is TGTGCCAGTAGCTCCAGGGAAGGGCAGCCCCAGCATTTT.

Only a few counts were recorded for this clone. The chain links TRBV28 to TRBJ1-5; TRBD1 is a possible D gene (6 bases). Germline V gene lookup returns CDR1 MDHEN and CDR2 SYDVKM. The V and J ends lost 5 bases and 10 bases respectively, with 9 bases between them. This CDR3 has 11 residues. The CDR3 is CASSMDRPQHF. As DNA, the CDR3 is TGTGCCAGCAGTATGGACAGACCCCAGCATTTT.

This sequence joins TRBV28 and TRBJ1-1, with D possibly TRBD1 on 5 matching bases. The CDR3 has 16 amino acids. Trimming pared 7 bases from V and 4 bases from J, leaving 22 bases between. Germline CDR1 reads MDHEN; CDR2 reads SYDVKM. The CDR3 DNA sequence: TGTGCCAGCATCCCCCCCGGGAGGGTAAGGGGCACTGAAGCTTTCTTT. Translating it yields CASIPPGRVRGTEAFF.

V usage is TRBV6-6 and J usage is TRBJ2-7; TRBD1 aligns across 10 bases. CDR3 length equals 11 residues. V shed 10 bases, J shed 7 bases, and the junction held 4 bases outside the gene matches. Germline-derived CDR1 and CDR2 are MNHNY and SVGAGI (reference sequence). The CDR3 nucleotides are TGTGCCATCGGACAGGGGGGGGAGCAGTACTTC. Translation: CAIGQGGEQYF.

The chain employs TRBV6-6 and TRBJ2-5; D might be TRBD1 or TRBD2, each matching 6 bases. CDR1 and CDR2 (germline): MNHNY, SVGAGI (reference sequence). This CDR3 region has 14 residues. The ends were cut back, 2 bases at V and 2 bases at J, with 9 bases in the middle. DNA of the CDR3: TGTGCCAGCAGTTACAGGAGGGGGCAAGAGACCCAGTACTTC. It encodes CASSYRRGQETQYF.

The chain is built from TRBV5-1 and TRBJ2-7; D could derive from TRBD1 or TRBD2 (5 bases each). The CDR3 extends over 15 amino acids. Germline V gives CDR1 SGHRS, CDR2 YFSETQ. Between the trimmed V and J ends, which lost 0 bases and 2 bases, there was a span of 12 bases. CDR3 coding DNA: TGCGCCAGCAGCTTGGGGGGGACGGCTACCTACGAGCAGTACTTC. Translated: CASSLGGTATYEQYF.

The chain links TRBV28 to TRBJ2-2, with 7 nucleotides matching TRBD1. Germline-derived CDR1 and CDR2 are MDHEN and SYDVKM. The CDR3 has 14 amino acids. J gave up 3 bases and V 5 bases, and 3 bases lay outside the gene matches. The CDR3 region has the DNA TGTGCCAGCAGTCGGGACAGATACACCGGGGAGCTGTTTTTT. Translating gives CASSRDRYTGELFF.

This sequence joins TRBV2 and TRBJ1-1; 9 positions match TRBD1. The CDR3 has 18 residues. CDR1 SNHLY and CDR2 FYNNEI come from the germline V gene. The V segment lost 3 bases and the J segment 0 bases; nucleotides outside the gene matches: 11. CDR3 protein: CASSEVGTGWSLNTEAFF. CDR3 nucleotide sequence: TGTGCCAGCAGTGAGGTCGGGACAGGGTGGTCCCTGAACACTGAAGCTTTCTTT. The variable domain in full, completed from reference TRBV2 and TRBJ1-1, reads EPEVTQTPSHQVTQMGQEVILRCVPISNHLYFYWYRQILGQKVEFLVSFYNNEISEKSEIFDDQFSVERPDGSNFTLKIRSTKLEDSAMYFCASSEVGTGWSLNTEAFFGQGTRLTVV.

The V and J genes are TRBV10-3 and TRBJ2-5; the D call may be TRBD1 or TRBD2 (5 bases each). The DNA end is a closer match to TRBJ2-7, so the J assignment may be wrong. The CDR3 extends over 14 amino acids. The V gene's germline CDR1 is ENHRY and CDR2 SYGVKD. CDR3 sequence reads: CATSGTGTSYEQYF. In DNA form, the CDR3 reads TGTGCCACCTCCGGGACCGGCACCTCCTACGAGCAGTACTTC.

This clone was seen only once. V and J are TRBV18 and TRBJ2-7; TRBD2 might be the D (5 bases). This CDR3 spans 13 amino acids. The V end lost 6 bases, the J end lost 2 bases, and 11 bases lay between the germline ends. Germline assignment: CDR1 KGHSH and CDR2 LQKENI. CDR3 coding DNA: TGTGCCAGCTCCCCGACGGGAACCTACGAGCAGTACTTC. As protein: CASSPTGTYEQYF.

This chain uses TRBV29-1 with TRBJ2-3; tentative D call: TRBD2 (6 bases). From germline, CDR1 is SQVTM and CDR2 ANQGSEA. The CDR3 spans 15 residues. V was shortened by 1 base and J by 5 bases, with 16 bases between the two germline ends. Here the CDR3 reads CSVEVLGGKLDTQYF. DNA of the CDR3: TGCAGCGTTGAAGTATTAGGAGGGAAGCTAGATACGCAGTATTTT.

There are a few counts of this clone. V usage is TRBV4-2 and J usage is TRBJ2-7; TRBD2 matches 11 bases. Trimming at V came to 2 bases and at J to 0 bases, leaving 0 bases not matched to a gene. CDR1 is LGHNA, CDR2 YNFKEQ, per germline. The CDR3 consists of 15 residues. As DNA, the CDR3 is TGTGCCAGCAGCCAAACTAGCGGGAGCTCCTACGAGCAGTACTTC. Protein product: CASSQTSGSSYEQYF.

CDR3 nucleotides: TGTGCCAGTAGTACCTCGGGGCGGGACTGGTTCTTC. It translates to CASSTSGRDWFF. V usage is TRBV19 and J usage is TRBJ2-1, with D tentatively TRBD2 (6 bases). Trimming cost V 4 bases and J 15 bases, with 16 bases left between them. Germline V lookup: CDR1 LNHDA, CDR2 SQIVND (reference sequence). The CDR3 length is 12 residues.

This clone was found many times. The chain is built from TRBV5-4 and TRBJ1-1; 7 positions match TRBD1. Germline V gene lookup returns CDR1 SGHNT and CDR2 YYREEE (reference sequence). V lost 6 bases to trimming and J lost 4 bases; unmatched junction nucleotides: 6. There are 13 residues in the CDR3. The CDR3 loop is CASTPTGSTEAFF. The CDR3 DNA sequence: TGTGCCAGCACCCCGACAGGGAGCACTGAAGCTTTCTTT. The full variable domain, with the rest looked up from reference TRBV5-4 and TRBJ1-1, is ETGVTQSPTHLIKTRGQQVTLRCSSQSGHNTVSWYQQALGQGPQFIFQYYREEENGRGNFPPRFSGLQFPNYSSELNVNALELDDSALYLCASTPTGSTEAFFGQGTRLTVV.

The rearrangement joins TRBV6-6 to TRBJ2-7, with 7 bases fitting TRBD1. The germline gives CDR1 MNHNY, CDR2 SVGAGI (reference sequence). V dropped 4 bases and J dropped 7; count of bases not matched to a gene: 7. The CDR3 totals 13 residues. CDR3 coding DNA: TGTGCCAGCAGTTTCTACAGGGGTGGTGAGCAGTACTTC. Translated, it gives CASSFYRGGEQYF.